A single sample is the source of the 29 T cell receptor beta chains below, sequenced in a study of T cell responses to AZD1222 COVID-19 vaccine. TCRdb's table, derived via immunoSEQ multiplex PCR, lists solely in-frame clones and lacks some. The sample holds 110,000 to 150,000 clones, roughly 90% seen once. The sample here was peripheral blood, taken 28 days after the second AZD1222 dose. These receptors were taken from an adult who received the AZD1222 COVID-19 vaccine.

The chain recombines TRBV5-1 with TRBJ2-1, with TRBD2 matching over 16 bases. The germline gives CDR1 SGHRS, CDR2 YFSETQ. V lost 1 base to trimming and J lost 0 bases; unmatched junction nucleotides: 13. The length of the CDR3 is 22 residues. The CDR3 is CASSLTLWGLAGGPSSYNEQFF. CDR3 nucleotide sequence: TGCGCCAGCAGCTTGACCCTCTGGGGACTAGCGGGAGGGCCGAGCTCCTACAATGAGCAGTTCTTC.

The CDR3 DNA sequence: TGTGCCAGCAGCTTGGAAGATGGGACAGGGAGCCAGCCCCAGCATTTT. Its protein product is CASSLEDGTGSQPQHF. V usage is TRBV5-8 and J usage is TRBJ1-5; 9 bases align to TRBD1. There are 16 residues in the CDR3. J lost 7 bases, V lost 0 bases, and 8 bases had no gene match. Per the germline V gene, CDR1 is SGHTS and CDR2 is YDEGEE.

This clone was detected once. The chain links TRBV11-2 to TRBJ2-7; D is unclear. The CDR3 runs 11 residues. Trimming cost V 8 bases and J 4 bases, with 9 bases left between them. The germline V gene encodes CDR1 SGHAT and CDR2 FQNNGV. Written as DNA, the CDR3 is TGTGCCAGCCAATCATATTACGAGCAGTACTTC. This translates into CASQSYYEQYF.

V and J are TRBV27 and TRBJ2-1; D gene ambiguous. The CDR3 has 12 residues. V lost 2 bases and J lost 7, with 6 bases in between. The germline gives CDR1 MNHEY, CDR2 SMNVEV (reference sequence). The CDR3 loop reads CASSLRGNEQFF. The CDR3 bases are TGTGCCAGCAGTTTAAGAGGTAATGAGCAGTTCTTC.

The DNA for the CDR3 is TGTGCCAGCAGCCAACCCGGGGGGGACTCTGGAAACACCATATATTTT. Its protein product is CASSQPGGDSGNTIYF. The rearrangement links TRBV9 to TRBJ1-3; D is perhaps TRBD1 (5 bases). Germline V lookup: CDR1 SGDLS, CDR2 YYNGEE. V shed 4 bases and J shed 0 bases, with 14 bases lying between them. The CDR3 length is 16 residues.

The J gene is TRBJ2-2, the V gene TRBV7-2; 9 positions match TRBD1. This CDR3 is 15 amino acids long. After removal of 4 bases from V and 5 bases from J, the junction contained 5 bases not matched to a gene. Germline CDR1 SGHTA, CDR2 FQGNSA. CDR3 DNA sequence: TGTGCCAGCAGCTCGAGGACAGGGGAGACCGGGGAGCTGTTTTTT. It yields the protein CASSSRTGETGELFF.

The chain combines TRBV28 with TRBJ2-1, with 11 bases aligning to TRBD2. V dropped 6 bases and J dropped 8; count of bases not matched to a gene: 9. Germline loops: CDR1 MDHEN, CDR2 SYDVKM. The CDR3 spans 15 residues. DNA for the CDR3: TGTGCCAGCAGCGGGACTAGCGGAGGTCCCTATGAGCAGTTCTTC. This codes for CASSGTSGGPYEQFF.

V gene TRBV4-2 combines with J gene TRBJ1-5, with a weak D call TRBD1 (5 bases). Germline assignment: CDR1 LGHNA and CDR2 YNFKEQ. The V end was cut by 2 bases, the J end by 4 bases, with 12 bases between. This CDR3 spans 15 amino acids. The CDR3 loop reads CASSQFRDWNQPQHF. In DNA form, the CDR3 reads TGTGCCAGCAGCCAATTCAGGGACTGGAATCAGCCCCAGCATTTT.

The CDR3 spells CASSLVLSGSDLAGELFF. CDR3 bases: TGTGCCAGCAGCTTAGTCCTTAGCGGGAGCGATCTGGCCGGGGAGCTGTTTTTT. The chain combines TRBV7-2 with TRBJ2-2; 9 nucleotides line up with TRBD2. With 1 base clipped from V and 6 bases from J, the junction kept 12 bases outside the gene matches. The length of the CDR3 is 18 residues. The germline CDR1 and CDR2 sequences are SGHTA and FQGNSA.

The chain is built from TRBV27 and TRBJ2-7; D is perhaps TRBD1 (7 bases). V was pared by 5 bases and J by 3 bases, with 20 bases between. Looked up from germline, CDR1 is MNHEY and CDR2 is SMNVEV (reference sequence). The CDR3 runs 16 residues. CDR3 DNA: TGTGCCAGCAGTGGCCCTAACAGGGGAGGACTCTACGAGCAGTACTTC. It yields the protein CASSGPNRGGLYEQYF.

The chain carries TRBV5-6 and TRBJ2-7; perhaps TRBD1 as D (6 bases). This CDR3 is built from 13 residues. Trimming pared 4 bases from V and 3 bases from J, leaving 11 bases between. Germline CDR1 and CDR2: SGHDT and YYEEEE. CDR3 bases: TGTGCCAGCAGCGTGACAGGAGTCTACGAGCAGTACTTC. Encoded protein: CASSVTGVYEQYF.

The V gene is TRBV29-1, the J gene TRBJ2-1; 7 bases map to TRBD1. The trim removed 0 bases at V and 10 bases at J, leaving 12 bases unmatched. Per the germline V gene, CDR1 is SQVTM and CDR2 is ANQGSEA. CDR3 length: 15 amino acids. CDR3: CSVEDWGRGGSEQFF. CDR3 sequence (DNA): TGCAGCGTTGAAGATTGGGGGAGAGGGGGCAGCGAGCAGTTCTTC.

The gene calls are TRBV11-2 and TRBJ1-1, with 7 bases lining up with TRBD1. This CDR3 comprises 16 residues. V trimming: 5 bases; J trimming: 0 bases; junction bases outside the gene matches: 9. Germline-derived CDR1 and CDR2 are SGHAT and FQNNGV. The chain's CDR3 is CASSPGQARMNTEAFF. In DNA form, the CDR3 reads TGTGCCAGCAGCCCCGGACAGGCGCGCATGAACACTGAAGCTTTCTTT.

The chain carries TRBV6-1 and TRBJ1-4, with unresolved D. V lost 2 bases and J lost 0, with 7 bases in between. The CDR3 consists of 15 residues. CDR1 MNHNS and CDR2 SASEGT come from the germline V gene. CDR3 sequence (DNA): TGTGCCAGCAGTGAAACTGGAGCAACTAATGAAAAACTGTTTTTT. Translation gives CASSETGATNEKLFF.

V is TRBV6-2 or TRBV6-3 and J is TRBJ2-2; D possibly uses TRBD1 or TRBD2 (7 bases each). CDR1 and CDR2 from the germline V gene are MNHEY and SVGEGT. This CDR3 has 17 amino acids. V was pared by 4 bases and J by 7 bases, with 22 bases between. DNA for the CDR3: TGTGCCAGCAGTTCCCCCCGGACTCCCAGGGGGGGCGGGGAGCTGTTTTTT. The encoded protein is CASSSPRTPRGGGELFF.

V gene TRBV5-5 combines with J gene TRBJ2-7; 10 nucleotides agree with TRBD1. The CDR3 has 16 residues. With 4 bases clipped from V and 1 base from J, the junction kept 8 bases outside the gene matches. CDR1 and CDR2 (germline): SGHKS, YYEKEE (reference sequence). CDR3 DNA sequence: TGTGCCAGCAGCCGCCGAGGGACAGGGGCTTCCTACGAGCAGTACTTC. Encoded protein: CASSRRGTGASYEQYF.

The V and J genes are TRBV6-4 and TRBJ2-5, with 9 bases that match TRBD2. Germline assignment: CDR1 MRHNA and CDR2 SNTAGT. V shed 3 bases, J shed 5 bases, and the junction held 7 bases outside the gene matches. This CDR3 has 15 amino acids. CDR3 protein: CASSDEWREGETQYF. CDR3 coding DNA: TGTGCCAGCAGTGATGAATGGCGGGAGGGGGAGACCCAGTACTTC.

This chain links TRBV15 with TRBJ1-3; TRBD1 agrees at 9 bases. Unmatched junction bases numbered 6, after V lost 5 bases and J lost 4 bases. The germline V gene has CDR1 LNHNV and CDR2 YYDKDF (reference sequence). This CDR3 has 15 residues. The CDR3 nucleotides read TGTGCCACCAGCGAGGACAGGGGCGCAGGAAACACCATATATTTT. This encodes CATSEDRGAGNTIYF. The complete variable domain, with remaining parts taken from reference TRBV15 and TRBJ1-3, reads DAMVIQNPRYQVTQFGKPVTLSCSQTLNHNVMYWYQQKSSQAPKLLFHYYDKDFNNEADTPDNFQSRRPNTSFCFLDIRSPGLGDTAMYLCATSEDRGAGNTIYFGEGSWLTVV.

There are a few counts of this clone. The chain links TRBV29-1 to TRBJ1-1, with D perhaps TRBD1 (6 bases). The CDR3 runs 10 residues. The germline CDR1 and CDR2 sequences are SQVTM and ANQGSEA. V shed 4 bases and J shed 8 bases, with 8 bases lying between them. CDR3 DNA sequence: TGCAGCGTTGGGACAGCAGAAGCTTTCTTT. Residues: CSVGTAEAFF.

V usage is TRBV20-1 and J usage is TRBJ2-7; no definite D call. Germline CDR1 is DFQATT and CDR2 is SNEGSKA (reference sequence). The CDR3 runs to 11 residues. Deletions cut 5 bases from V and 5 bases from J, with 10 bases between. The CDR3 DNA is TGCAGTGCTGTAAGAAGGGACGAGCAGTACTTC. This sequence encodes CSAVRRDEQYF.

The J gene is TRBJ1-6, the V gene TRBV7-2; possibly TRBD1 for D (5 bases). V was trimmed by 4 bases and J by 7 bases, leaving 20 bases between them. CDR3 length: 17 residues. CDR1 is SGHTA and CDR2 is FQGNSA in the germline V gene. The CDR3 reads CASSSRLLGLQNSPLHF. The CDR3 bases are TGTGCCAGCAGCTCTAGGTTGTTGGGGCTCCAAAATTCACCCCTCCACTTT.

This sequence joins TRBV11-2 and TRBJ1-2; D unclear. Per the germline V gene, CDR1 is SGHAT and CDR2 is FQNNGV. Trimming shortened V by 4 bases and J by 0 bases, and 9 bases separated the two germline ends. This CDR3 has 14 amino acids. This chain's CDR3 is CASSSRAANYGYTF. DNA of the CDR3: TGTGCCAGCAGCTCCCGGGCCGCTAACTATGGCTACACCTTC.

This clone occurred a few times. The chain carries TRBV19 and TRBJ2-7; TRBD1 or TRBD2 may be the D gene (5 bases each). V lost 8 bases and J 9 bases, leaving 20 bases between the germline ends. Per germline, CDR1 LNHDA and CDR2 SQIVND (reference sequence). The length of the CDR3 is 13 residues. The CDR3 loop reads CASSFVGDPVQYF. For the CDR3, the DNA is TGTGCCAGTTCCTTTGTGGGGGACCCGGTGCAGTACTTC.

CDR3 in amino acids: CASRTSGSMIGELFF. The CDR3 region has the DNA TGTGCCAGCCGTACTAGCGGGAGCATGATCGGGGAGCTGTTTTTT. The chain recombines TRBV28 with TRBJ2-2; 11 positions match TRBD2. With V trimmed by 8 bases and J by 7 bases, 9 bases remained unmatched. This CDR3 spans 15 amino acids. Germline loops: CDR1 MDHEN, CDR2 SYDVKM.

The V gene is TRBV30, the J gene TRBJ1-6; 11 bases map to TRBD1. This CDR3 is built from 15 residues. The V segment lost 6 bases and the J segment 10 bases; nucleotides outside the gene matches: 11. Germline lookup yields CDR1 GTSNPN and CDR2 SVGIG (reference sequence). CDR3 amino acids: CACHASGTGGSPLHF. CDR3 bases: TGTGCCTGTCATGCCTCCGGGACAGGGGGATCACCCCTCCACTTT.

V gene TRBV5-1 combines with J gene TRBJ1-1; 8 positions agree with TRBD1. J lost 0 bases, V lost 1 base, and 5 bases had no gene match. The V gene's germline CDR1 is SGHRS and CDR2 YFSETQ. This CDR3 comprises 16 residues. As DNA, the CDR3 is TGCGCCAGCAGCTTGACAACAGGGGGTATGAACACTGAAGCTTTCTTT. Residues: CASSLTTGGMNTEAFF.

The gene calls are TRBV28 and TRBJ1-5, with TRBD1 matching over 7 bases. The germline V gene has CDR1 MDHEN and CDR2 SYDVKM. The V and J ends lost 6 bases and 5 bases, in that order; junction bases with no gene match: 10. There are 15 residues in the CDR3. The CDR3 DNA reads as TGTGCCAGCAGGGGTGGGGCCCAGGGGGATCAGCCCCAGCATTTT. Its protein product is CASRGGAQGDQPQHF.

The V gene is TRBV9, the J gene TRBJ1-1, with D possibly being TRBD1 (5 bases). The V end was cut by 0 bases, the J end by 5 bases, with 11 bases between. The CDR3 extends over 14 amino acids. Per germline, CDR1 SGDLS and CDR2 YYNGEE. The CDR3: CASSVAGARTEAFF. The DNA of the CDR3 is TGTGCCAGCAGCGTAGCTGGGGCGCGGACTGAAGCTTTCTTT.

The rearrangement uses TRBV5-8 and TRBJ1-5, with a weak D call TRBD1 (6 bases). The CDR3 consists of 14 residues. V was clipped by 1 base and J by 6 bases, with 11 bases between them. Germline CDR1 SGHTS, CDR2 YDEGEE. The CDR3 nucleotides read TGTGCCAGCAGCTTGCGGGGGGGCACTCAGCCCCAGCATTTT. It specifies CASSLRGGTQPQHF.